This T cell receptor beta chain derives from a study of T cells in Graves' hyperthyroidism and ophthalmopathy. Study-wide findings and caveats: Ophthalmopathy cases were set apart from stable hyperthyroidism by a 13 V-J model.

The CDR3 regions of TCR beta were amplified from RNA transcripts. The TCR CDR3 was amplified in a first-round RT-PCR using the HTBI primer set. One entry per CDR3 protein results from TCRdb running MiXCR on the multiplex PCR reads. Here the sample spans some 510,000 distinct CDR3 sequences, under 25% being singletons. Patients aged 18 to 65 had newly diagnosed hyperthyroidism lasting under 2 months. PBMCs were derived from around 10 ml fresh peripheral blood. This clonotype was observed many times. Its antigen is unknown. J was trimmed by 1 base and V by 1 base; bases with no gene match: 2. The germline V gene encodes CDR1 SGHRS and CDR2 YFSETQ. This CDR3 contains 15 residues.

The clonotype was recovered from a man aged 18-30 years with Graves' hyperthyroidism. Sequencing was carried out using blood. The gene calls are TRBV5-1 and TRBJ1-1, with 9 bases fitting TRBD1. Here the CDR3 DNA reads TGCGCCAGCAGCTTGAGGACAGGGGCGAACACTGAAGCTTTCTTT. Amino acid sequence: CASSLRTGANTEAFF. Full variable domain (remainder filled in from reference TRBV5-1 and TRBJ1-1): KAGVTQTPRYLIKTRGQQVTLSCSPISGHRSVSWYQQTPGQGLQFLFEYFSETQRNKGNFPGRFSGRQFSNSRSEMNVSTLELGDSALYLCASSLRTGANTEAFFGQGTRLTVV.